The rows below give T cell receptor beta chains drawn from one sample of a study of identical twins. TCRdb fed the 5' RACE reads into MiXCR, producing one record per CDR3 protein. The sample has 450,000 or so distinct CDR3 sequences, about 18% seen once; the top ten hold approximately 12%. The specimen sequenced was naive T cells sorted from blood. The source is a middle-aged man in good health. CDR3s include the opening cysteine and the closing phenylalanine or tryptophan. The order of the fields is J gene, D gene, V gene, clone size, CDR3 protein, CDR3 DNA. D genes are given only for firm matches. Clone size is shown for a subset of rows, as once, few, many or a class of expanded clone.

TRBJ2-3,TRBD2,TRBV7-2,-,CASSLPLAGSTDTQYF,TGTGCCAGCAGCTTACCCCTAGCGGGGAGCACAGATACGCAGTATTTT
TRBJ1-1,-,TRBV20-1,many,CSARVGQMNTEAFF,TGCAGTGCTAGAGTTGGGCAGATGAACACTGAAGCTTTCTTT
TRBJ2-1,-,TRBV29-1,many,CSVGGNEQFF,TGCAGCGTTGGTGGGAATGAGCAGTTCTTC
TRBJ2-3,-,TRBV5-1,many,CASSPGLGTQYF,TGCGCCAGCAGCCCGGGACTGGGCACGCAGTATTTT
TRBJ2-1,-,TRBV12-3/TRBV12-4,-,CASSQGGGQYNEQFF,TGTGCCAGCAGCCAGGGGGGCGGACAGTACAATGAGCAGTTCTTC
TRBJ1-5,-,TRBV6-1,few,CASSLGQTSNQPQHF,TGTGCCAGCAGCCTTGGGCAGACGAGCAATCAGCCCCAGCATTTT
TRBJ2-6,TRBD1,TRBV6-5,-,CASSYSSQGIASGANVLTF,TGTGCCAGCAGTTACTCGTCACAGGGGATTGCCTCTGGGGCCAACGTCCTGACTTTC
TRBJ2-1,TRBD2,TRBV27,few,CASSPSSGRGDEQFF,TGTGCCAGCAGTCCCTCTAGCGGGAGGGGTGATGAGCAGTTCTTC
TRBJ2-1,TRBD2,TRBV20-1,-,CSAREGLAASYNEQFF,TGCAGTGCTAGAGAGGGACTAGCGGCCTCCTACAATGAGCAGTTCTTC
TRBJ2-1,-,TRBV6-1,once,CASTPFHSSYNEQFF,TGTGCCAGCACCCCCTTTCACAGCTCCTACAATGAGCAGTTCTTC
TRBJ2-7,TRBD2,TRBV12-3/TRBV12-4,-,CASSFERGISYEQYF,TGTGCCAGCAGTTTTGAGCGGGGGATCTCCTACGAGCAGTACTTC
TRBJ1-2,TRBD1,TRBV12-3/TRBV12-4,-,CASSRGTGGNYGYTF,TGTGCCAGCAGTCGCGGGACAGGGGGCAACTATGGCTACACCTTC
TRBJ2-1,-,TRBV13,few,CASSLAGTPNNEQFF,TGTGCCAGCAGCTTAGCCGGGACACCAAACAATGAGCAGTTCTTC
TRBJ2-5,-,TRBV21-1,-,CASSTGLRQETQYF,TGTGCCAGCTCAACCGGGCTCAGGCAAGAGACCCAGTACTTC
TRBJ1-1,TRBD1,TRBV5-1,-,CASSLKGQGDTEAFF,TGCGCCAGCAGCTTGAAGGGACAGGGCGACACTGAAGCTTTCTTT
TRBJ2-7,-,TRBV10-3,few,CAISESGRESPDYEQYF,TGTGCCATCAGTGAGTCGGGTCGGGAATCCCCCGACTACGAGCAGTACTTC
TRBJ2-7,-,TRBV7-2,many,CASSSRPGPLLEQYF,TGTGCCAGCAGCTCTAGACCGGGCCCCCTCCTGGAGCAGTACTTC
TRBJ1-5,-,TRBV7-8,few,CASSLVGFSQHF,TGTGCCAGCAGCTTAGTTGGGTTTTCCCAGCATTTT
TRBJ2-1,TRBD1,TRBV18,few,CASSPGQGAGNEQFF,TGTGCCAGCTCCCCGGGACAGGGGGCAGGTAATGAGCAGTTCTTC
TRBJ2-2,-,TRBV27,few,CASSLVVSANTGELFF,TGTGCCAGCAGTTTAGTTGTTTCCGCGAACACCGGGGAGCTGTTTTTT
TRBJ2-1,TRBD1,TRBV4-3,few,CASSQDGRGPYNEQFF,TGCGCCAGCAGCCAAGATGGCAGGGGGCCCTACAATGAGCAGTTCTTC
TRBJ2-3,-,TRBV10-3,few,CAISSTDTQYF,TGTGCCATCAGTAGCACAGATACGCAGTATTTT
TRBJ2-7,TRBD1,TRBV29-1,many,CSVVLVDRGYEQYF,TGCAGCGTTGTATTAGTGGACAGGGGTTACGAGCAGTACTTC
TRBJ1-2,TRBD1,TRBV12-3/TRBV12-4,many,CASSRRTGDGYTF,TGTGCCAGCAGTAGGCGGACAGGGGATGGCTACACCTTC
TRBJ2-3,-,TRBV24-1,many,CATSPGFRTDTQYF,TGTGCCACCTCGCCAGGGTTTAGGACAGATACGCAGTATTTT
TRBJ2-7,-,TRBV4-3,once,CASSQEYHPSSYEQSF,TGCGCCAGCAGCCAAGAATATCACCCGAGCTCCTACGAGCAGTCCTTC
TRBJ2-3,-,TRBV9,few,CASSLSGVEQDPTDTQYF,TGTGCCAGCAGCCTTAGTGGGGTGGAACAGGACCCCACAGATACGCAGTATTTT
TRBJ1-2,-,TRBV7-9,few,CASSSWGENYTF,TGTGCCAGCAGCTCCTGGGGGGAGAACTACACCTTC
TRBJ2-5,TRBD2,TRBV6-2/TRBV6-3,once,CASRRISGGAGETQYF,TGTGCCAGCCGCCGAATCAGCGGGGGGGCCGGGGAGACCCAGTACTTC
TRBJ1-1,-,TRBV9,many,CASSVSPMNTEAFF,TGTGCCAGCAGCGTATCCCCAATGAACACTGAAGCTTTCTTT
TRBJ2-1,TRBD2,TRBV7-9,-,CASTLAGVNEQFF,TGTGCCAGCACCCTAGCGGGGGTCAATGAGCAGTTCTTC
TRBJ2-7,-,TRBV28,-,CASSFPATYEQYF,TGTGCCAGCAGTTTCCCAGCCACCTACGAGCAGTACTTC
TRBJ1-2,TRBD1,TRBV29-1,-,CSARQGPTHTF,TGCAGCGCTCGACAGGGCCCTACCCACACCTTC
TRBJ1-1,-,TRBV6-1,few,CATQPGWGLNTEAFF,TGTGCCACCCAACCTGGGTGGGGTCTGAACACTGAAGCTTTCTTT
TRBJ1-4,-,TRBV30,many,CAWSPSQEKLFF,TGTGCCTGGAGTCCCTCTCAAGAAAAACTGTTTTTT
TRBJ2-7,-,TRBV7-9,few,CASSFIVNEQYF,TGTGCCAGCAGCTTTATAGTTAACGAGCAGTACTTC
TRBJ2-5,TRBD2,TRBV30,-,CAWTQQRGRGTQYF,TGTGCCTGGACCCAACAGCGGGGGAGAGGGACCCAGTACTTC
TRBJ1-1,TRBD1,TRBV5-5,-,CASSARQGSYTEAFF,TGTGCCAGCAGCGCCCGACAGGGAAGTTACACTGAAGCTTTCTTT
TRBJ2-1,TRBD1,TRBV4-1,few,CASSQVVGTGRYSSSYNEQFF,TGCGCCAGCAGCCAAGTCGTAGGGACAGGGCGATACTCGAGCTCCTACAATGAGCAGTTCTTC
TRBJ1-1,TRBD1,TRBV19,many,CASSSRQGRAEAFF,TGTGCCAGTAGTTCCAGACAGGGTCGCGCTGAAGCTTTCTTT
TRBJ2-1,-,TRBV29-1,many,CSVDGQAFYNEQFF,TGCAGCGTTGATGGGCAGGCCTTCTACAATGAGCAGTTCTTC
TRBJ2-2,-,TRBV9,once,CANSVTIARGTGELFF,TGTGCCAACAGCGTAACAATAGCGCGGGGTACCGGGGAGCTGTTTTTT
TRBJ1-4,-,TRBV10-3,-,CAISESREGEKLFF,TGTGCCATCAGTGAGTCCAGGGAAGGTGAAAAACTGTTTTTT
TRBJ2-1,TRBD1,TRBV7-7,many,CASSKDRGSHNEQFF,TGTGCTAGCAGCAAGGACAGGGGATCCCACAATGAGCAGTTCTTC
TRBJ2-2,-,TRBV5-1,few,CASSLARQIANTGELFF,TGCGCCAGCAGCTTGGCCAGGCAGATCGCGAACACCGGGGAGCTGTTTTTT
TRBJ2-5,-,TRBV20-1,-,CSVRDRDQYF,TGCAGTGTTCGGGATCGTGACCAGTACTTC
TRBJ2-7,-,TRBV5-5,-,CASSLAVTASYEQYF,TGTGCCAGCAGCTTGGCAGTGACGGCCTCCTACGAGCAGTACTTC
TRBJ2-7,-,TRBV29-1,few,CSVAGHGYEQYF,TGCAGCGTTGCAGGGCACGGCTACGAGCAGTACTTC
TRBJ2-2,-,TRBV11-2,many,CASSLDLWTGRELFF,TGTGCCAGCAGCTTAGATCTTTGGACGGGTCGGGAGCTGTTTTTT
TRBJ2-5,TRBD1,TRBV6-2/TRBV6-3,few,CASSKDGTVYRETQYF,TGTGCCAGCAGTAAAGACGGGACAGTTTACCGAGAGACCCAGTACTTC
TRBJ1-5,TRBD1,TRBV10-3,-,CAITEGAGQPQHF,TGTGCCATCACTGAGGGGGCTGGCCAGCCCCAGCATTTT